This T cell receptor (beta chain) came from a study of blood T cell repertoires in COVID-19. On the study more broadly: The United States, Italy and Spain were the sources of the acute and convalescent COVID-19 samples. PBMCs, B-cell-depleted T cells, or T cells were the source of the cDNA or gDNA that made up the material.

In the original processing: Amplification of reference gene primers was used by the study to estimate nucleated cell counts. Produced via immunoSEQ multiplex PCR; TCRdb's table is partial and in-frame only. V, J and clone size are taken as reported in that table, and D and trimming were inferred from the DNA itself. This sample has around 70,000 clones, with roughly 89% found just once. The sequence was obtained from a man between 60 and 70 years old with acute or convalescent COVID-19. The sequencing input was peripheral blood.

This chain's CDR3 is CASSLNRDSYGYTF. The CDR3 bases are TGTGCCAGCAGCTTAAACCGGGACAGCTATGGCTACACCTTC. V gene TRBV7-3 combines with J gene TRBJ1-2, with 7 bases fitting TRBD1. The CDR3 runs to 14 residues. V gave up 1 base and J gave up 4 bases; unmatched junction bases: 3. Looked up from germline, CDR1 is SGHTA and CDR2 is FQGTGA.